Below, 9 T cell receptor beta chains from the same sample are listed, as sequenced in a study of control samples from healthy donors and cancer patients. Clones were sequenced by immunoSEQ multiplex PCR, and TCRdb holds only the in-frame ones, with some missing. Of about 130,000 clones in the sample, 85% to 95% were seen once. Sequenced input: PBMCs. The receptors were sampled from a man between 60 and 75 years old with colorectal cancer.

J is TRBJ2-1 and V is TRBV7-2; 9 bases agree with TRBD2. Germline-derived CDR1 and CDR2 are SGHTA and FQGNSA. The CDR3 runs 16 residues. J was trimmed by 3 bases and V by 7 bases; bases with no gene match: 10. The CDR3 DNA sequence: TGTGCCAGCATTCCCCCAGCGGGGGGATTCTACAATGAGCAGTTCTTC. Its protein is CASIPPAGGFYNEQFF.

The chain uses TRBV3-1 (or the pseudogene TRBV3-2) and TRBJ2-3, with D perhaps TRBD1 or TRBD2 (5 bases each). Looked up from germline, CDR1 is LGHDT and CDR2 is YNNKEL (reference sequence). The CDR3 spans 14 residues. V was shortened by 4 bases and J by 2 bases, with 10 bases between the two germline ends. The CDR3 protein is CASSLRDLTDTQYF. CDR3 coding DNA: TGTGCCAGCAGCCTCCGGGACCTCACAGATACGCAGTATTTT.

V usage is TRBV6-5 and J usage is TRBJ2-5; D possibly corresponds to TRBD2 (5 bases). Trimming left V 4 bases short and J 3 bases short, with 18 bases between. This CDR3 contains 16 residues. Germline CDR1 reads MNHEY; CDR2 reads SVGAGI. The CDR3: CASSSDWATSKETQYF. The CDR3 bases are TGTGCCAGCAGTTCGGACTGGGCAACCTCCAAAGAGACCCAGTACTTC.

The chain is built from TRBV5-4 and TRBJ2-3; 9 bases match TRBD2. The CDR3 consists of 18 residues. CDR1 and CDR2 from the germline V gene are SGHNT and YYREEE (reference sequence). V was pared by 4 bases and J by 3 bases, with 15 bases of the junction left unmatched. Here the CDR3 reads CASSPMTWRGGQTDTQYF. CDR3 coding DNA: TGTGCCAGCAGCCCCATGACTTGGCGGGGGGGCCAGACAGATACGCAGTATTTT.

The gene calls are TRBV6-5 and TRBJ2-3; D is possibly TRBD1 (6 bases). Trimming pared 5 bases from V and 5 bases from J, leaving 11 bases between. The CDR3 has 13 amino acids. CDR1 and CDR2 (germline): MNHEY, SVGAGI. The CDR3 bases are TGTGCCAGCAGTACACAGGGTGGAGATACGCAGTATTTT. It is translated as CASSTQGGDTQYF.

This clone was seen once. The genes are TRBV21-1 and TRBJ1-6; the table's TRBD1 call for D was not verified on the DNA. TRBV21-1 constitutes a pseudogene. The CDR3 runs to 21 residues. The CDR3 sequence is CASSKYRETICLGSYNSPLHF. The CDR3 DNA is TGTGCCAGCAGCAAATACAGGGAAACGATCTGCCTCGGCTCCTATAATTCACCCCTCCACTTT.

About this clone itself: At one of its ends the junction is not consistent with the germline gene, which may arise from a read error. This rearrangement joins TRBV7-9 to TRBJ2-3; TRBD2 matches at 11 bases. CDR1 is SEHNR and CDR2 is FQNEAQ in the germline V gene (reference sequence). This CDR3 region has 15 residues. CDR3 nucleotides: TGTGCCAGCAGTTTAGCGGGGGGGCCGACAGATACGCAGTATTTT. Translated, it gives CASSLAGGPTDTQYF.

The chain is built from TRBV3-1 (or the pseudogene TRBV3-2) and TRBJ2-5, with TRBD1 matching over 10 bases. This CDR3 spans 15 amino acids. With 4 bases clipped from V and 5 bases from J, the junction kept 7 bases outside the gene matches. Germline CDR1 reads LGHDT; CDR2 reads YNNKEL (reference sequence). The CDR3 nucleotides read TGTGCCAGCAGCCGACAGAGACAGGGGGCCGAGACCCAGTACTTC. It yields the protein CASSRQRQGAETQYF.

The CDR3 region has the DNA TGCGCCAGCAGCCAAGATGGATTAGGGGACAATTCACCCCTCCACTTT. Encoded protein: CASSQDGLGDNSPLHF. The chain recombines TRBV4-1 with TRBJ1-6, with D perhaps TRBD1 (5 bases). Germline loops: CDR1 MGHRA, CDR2 YSYEKL. The CDR3 is 16 amino acids. The V gene lost 0 bases and the J gene lost 7 bases, with 13 bases spanning the gap.